The clone carrying this T cell receptor beta chain was counted between two and nine times. Time point meaning: pre-treatment sample, taken before nivolumab and TIL therapy. The sample belongs to a study of TIL therapy for anti-PD-1-resistant metastatic lung cancer. Study-level background: Tumors carried a median about 1.6 non-synonymous mutations per megabase.

The immunoSEQ assay was v3. Method: immunoSEQ multiplex PCR; TCRdb's copy keeps in-frame clones and lacks some. The sample contains 25,000 to 40,000 clones, roughly 69% of which appear only once. The CDR3 totals 16 residues. Germline V gene sequence: CDR1 LNHDA, CDR2 SQIVND (reference sequence). V lost 5 bases, J lost 5 bases, and 10 bases stayed unmatched. Sequencing was performed on blood, taken at baseline. This receptor was obtained from a woman aged 30-85 years with non-small cell lung cancer. V is TRBV19 and J is TRBJ2-7, with 12 nucleotides matching TRBD2. The CDR3 loop is CASSPRLAGARNEQYF. For the CDR3, the DNA is TGTGCCAGTAGTCCAAGACTAGCGGGAGCTAGGAACGAGCAGTACTTC.